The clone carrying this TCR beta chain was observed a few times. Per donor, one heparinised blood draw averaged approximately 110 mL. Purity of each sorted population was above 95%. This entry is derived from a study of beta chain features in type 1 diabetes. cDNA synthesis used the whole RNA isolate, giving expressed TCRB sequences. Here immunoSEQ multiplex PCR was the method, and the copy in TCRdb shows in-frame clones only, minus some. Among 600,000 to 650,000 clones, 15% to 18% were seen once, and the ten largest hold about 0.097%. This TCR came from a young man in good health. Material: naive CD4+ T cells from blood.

The CDR3 is CASSPGHRTETQYF. In nucleotides, the CDR3 is TGTGCCAGCAGTCCAGGACACCGGACAGAGACCCAGTACTTC. The chain recombines TRBV5-8 with TRBJ2-5; TRBD1 might be the D (5 bases). CDR1 is SGHTS, CDR2 YDEGEE, per germline. With 5 bases removed from V and 4 bases from J, the gap between germline ends came to 15 bases. This CDR3 is built from 14 residues.